Below, 16 T cell receptor beta chains from the same sample are listed, as sequenced in a study of cytomegalovirus exposure and HLA in healthy donors. The PCR contained 60 Vbeta and 13 Jbeta primers. Method: immunoSEQ multiplex PCR; TCRdb's copy keeps in-frame clones and lacks some. Here the sample spans 95,000 to 110,000 clones, approximately 76% being singletons. Sample: PBMCs. These receptors were collected from a man aged 18 to 30 in good health and CMV-seronegative.

Regarding this clone: The junction does not match germline at one end; this may be a read error. The CDR3 here is CASSPSTGIVSPFHF. CDR3 DNA sequence: TGTGCCAGCAGCCCCTCGACAGGGATCGTTTCACCCTTCCACTTT. This sequence joins TRBV7-9 and TRBJ1-6; 7 nucleotides match TRBD1. The CDR3 totals 15 residues. Germline-derived CDR1 and CDR2 are SEHNR and FQNEAQ (reference sequence).

Only a few counts were recorded for this clone. The J gene is TRBJ2-3, the V gene TRBV4-3, with 7 positions matching TRBD2. Losses at the gene ends were 1 base for V and 0 bases for J; bases not matched to a gene: 7. Per the germline V gene, CDR1 is LGHNA and CDR2 is YSLEER. The CDR3 extends over 17 amino acids. The CDR3 coding sequence is TGCGCCAGCAGCCAAGCCCTCGGGGGAGGGAGCACAGATACGCAGTATTTT. Residues: CASSQALGGGSTDTQYF.

V and J are TRBV6-1 and TRBJ1-6; 8 nucleotides align to TRBD1. Germline V lookup: CDR1 MNHNS, CDR2 SASEGT. The CDR3 runs to 15 residues. With 10 bases clipped from V and 10 bases from J, the junction kept 15 bases outside the gene matches. The CDR3 DNA sequence: TGTGCCACCTTCAGGGGGCCCCAATCCGACTCACCCCTCCACTTT. Translated, it gives CATFRGPQSDSPLHF.

The chain employs TRBV7-9 and TRBJ1-5; no reliable D call. V was trimmed by 3 bases and J by 3 bases, leaving 9 bases between them. Germline V gene data show CDR1 as SEHNR and CDR2 as FQNEAQ (reference sequence). This CDR3 is built from 14 residues. As DNA, the CDR3 is TGTGCCAGCAGCTTCACCGGTAACAATCAGCCCCAGCATTTT. This gives the protein CASSFTGNNQPQHF.

The chain combines TRBV25-1 with TRBJ2-1; D may be TRBD2 (6 bases). Germline V gene data show CDR1 as MGHDK and CDR2 as SYGVNS. CDR3 length equals 12 residues. V lost 4 bases and J lost 9, with 10 bases in between. The CDR3 nucleotides are TGTGCCAGCAGTGTAAGGGACTTTGAGCAGTTCTTC. Amino acids: CASSVRDFEQFF. Together with reference TRBV25-1 and TRBJ2-1, the CDR3 gives the full variable domain: EADIYQTPRYLVIGTGKKITLECSQTMGHDKMYWYQQDPGMELHLIHYSYGVNSTEKGDLSSESTVSRIRTEHFPLTLESARPSHTSQYLCASSVRDFEQFFGPGTRLTVL.

The rearrangement links TRBV28 to TRBJ2-7; D gene uncertain. CDR3 length: 12 amino acids. Germline CDR1 reads MDHEN; CDR2 reads SYDVKM. The V gene lost 5 bases and the J gene lost 3 bases, with 8 bases spanning the gap. The CDR3 is CASSKEIYEQYF. CDR3 nucleotides: TGTGCCAGCAGTAAAGAGATCTACGAGCAGTACTTC.

This clone has a handful of counts. This chain joins TRBV6-5 and TRBJ1-2; 8 bases are shared with TRBD1. CDR1 is MNHEY, CDR2 SVGAGI, per germline. The CDR3 contains 15 residues. V lost 6 bases and J lost 4; bases outside the gene matches: 10. The CDR3: CASSQEGTGLYGYTF. The CDR3 DNA is TGTGCCAGCAGCCAGGAGGGGACAGGCCTCTATGGCTACACCTTC.

The CDR3, as DNA: TGTGCCAGCAGCCAAGGGGAAAGGTACGACGAGCAGTACTTC. Encoded protein: CASSQGERYDEQYF. The gene calls are TRBV13 and TRBJ2-7; D might be TRBD1 (5 bases). Looked up from germline, CDR1 is PRHDT and CDR2 is FYEKMQ (reference sequence). Trimming took 5 bases from V and 5 from J, leaving 16 bases between them. The CDR3 is 14 residues long.

This chain joins TRBV10-3 and TRBJ1-2; 7 nucleotides agree with TRBD1. CDR3 length equals 17 residues. Per the germline V gene, CDR1 is ENHRY and CDR2 is SYGVKD. J gave up 5 bases and V 0 bases, and 12 bases lay outside the gene matches. The CDR3 nucleotides are TGTGCCATCAGTGAGTCCGCCCAGGGACAGAAAGGTTATGGCTACACCTTC. Its protein product is CAISESAQGQKGYGYTF.

This rearrangement joins TRBV9 to TRBJ1-1; TRBD1 matches at 8 bases. The length of the CDR3 is 14 residues. Germline V gene lookup returns CDR1 SGDLS and CDR2 YYNGEE. V shed 4 bases and J 6 bases; nucleotides not matched to a gene: 8. CDR3 sequence reads: CASSTKDRDAEAFF. The CDR3 nucleotides read TGTGCCAGCAGCACCAAGGACAGGGACGCTGAAGCTTTCTTT.

The chain combines TRBV5-1 with TRBJ2-1; tentatively, D is TRBD2 (5 bases). The V and J ends lost 1 base and 0 bases respectively, with 14 bases between them. CDR1 is SGHRS and CDR2 is YFSETQ in the germline V gene. This CDR3 contains 17 residues. CDR3 protein: CASSLPAASHSYNEQFF. CDR3 in DNA: TGCGCCAGCAGCTTGCCAGCGGCTAGTCACTCCTACAATGAGCAGTTCTTC.

The chain couples TRBV4-2 to TRBJ1-2, with D uncertain. This CDR3 is 16 amino acids long. The V end was cut by 4 bases, the J end by 5 bases, with 20 bases between. Germline lookup yields CDR1 LGHNA and CDR2 YNFKEQ. The CDR3: CASSPSGPPVGYGYTF. CDR3 in DNA: TGTGCCAGCAGCCCCAGCGGACCTCCGGTTGGGTATGGCTACACCTTC.

The chain joins TRBV5-1 to TRBJ1-2; 9 positions match TRBD1. CDR1 SGHRS and CDR2 YFSETQ come from the germline V gene. The CDR3 runs 16 residues. After removal of 4 bases from V and 4 bases from J, the junction contained 11 bases not matched to a gene. The CDR3 reads CASSPNAGQGSYGYTF. In DNA, the CDR3 is TGCGCCAGCAGCCCAAACGCGGGACAGGGAAGCTATGGCTACACCTTC.

This clone turned up a few times. The chain links TRBV6-6 to TRBJ1-5; D is ambiguous. The V gene's germline CDR1 is MNHNY and CDR2 SVGAGI (reference sequence). The CDR3 is 14 amino acids. Between the trimmed V and J ends, which lost 4 bases and 0 bases, there was a span of 7 bases. DNA of the CDR3: TGTGCCAGCAGTTCAGGAAATAGCAATCAGCCCCAGCATTTT. Translation gives CASSSGNSNQPQHF.

This chain uses TRBV13 with TRBJ2-7, with D possibly TRBD2 on 5 matching bases. From germline, CDR1 is PRHDT and CDR2 FYEKMQ (reference sequence). This CDR3 contains 14 residues. Trimming took 3 bases from V and 5 from J, leaving 14 bases between them. DNA for the CDR3: TGTGCCAGCAGCTTGGGTCGTCCTAGCCACGAGCAGTACTTC. It specifies CASSLGRPSHEQYF.

The chain links TRBV6-1 to TRBJ2-7; D possibly corresponds to TRBD1 (6 bases). The CDR3 is 13 residues long. Trimming shortened V by 11 bases and J by 2 bases, and 16 bases separated the two germline ends. Germline loops: CDR1 MNHNS, CDR2 SASEGT. The CDR3 DNA follows: TGTGCCGTCGAGCAGGGGCTGACCTACGAGCAGTACTTC. Amino acids: CAVEQGLTYEQYF.